What follows are 3 T cell receptor beta chains derived from one specimen sequenced in a study of OX40 agonist ivuxolimab in advanced cancers. Sequencing used immunoSEQ multiplex PCR; TCRdb keeps in-frame clones, though not all of them. This table has around 110,000 clones, over 85% appearing once. The sample in question was CD4+ or CD8+ T cells sorted from blood, obtained in a trial of the OX40 agonist ivuxolimab. All receptors derive from an adult with an advanced solid tumor such as melanoma, head and neck, liver or kidney cancer.

The chain couples TRBV11-2 to TRBJ2-7; 13 bases agree with TRBD2. Looked up from germline, CDR1 is SGHAT and CDR2 is FQNNGV. Germline trimming cut 6 bases from V and 5 bases from J; bases unmatched to any gene: 7. CDR3 length equals 15 residues. The CDR3 coding sequence is TGTGCCAGCAGGACTAGCGGGGGGCTAGGGAACGAGCAGTACTTC. Protein: CASRTSGGLGNEQYF. Filled out from reference TRBV11-2 and TRBJ2-7, the complete variable domain reads EAGVAQSPRYKIIEKRQSVAFWCNPISGHATLYWYQQILGQGPKLLIQFQNNGVVDDSQLPKDRFSAERLKGVDSTLKIQPAKLEDSAVYLCASRTSGGLGNEQYFGPGTRLTVT.

The count of this clone is one. The chain employs TRBV7-9 and TRBJ1-4; D remains unclear. V was clipped by 7 bases and J by 8 bases, with 14 bases between them. Germline V gene sequence: CDR1 SEHNR, CDR2 FQNEAQ (reference sequence). The CDR3 consists of 13 residues. DNA of the CDR3: TGTGCCAGCAACCAACAAGGGCGAGAAAAACTGTTTTTT. It is translated as CASNQQGREKLFF.

J is TRBJ1-2 and V is TRBV7-2, with D tentatively TRBD1 (6 bases). CDR1 is SGHTA, CDR2 FQGNSA, per germline. V gave up 5 bases and J gave up 6 bases, with 16 bases separating them. CDR3 length: 14 amino acids. The CDR3 sequence is CASSPYRALNGYTF. For the CDR3, the DNA is TGTGCCAGCAGCCCGTACAGGGCGCTGAATGGCTACACCTTC.